These 18 T cell receptor beta chains share one sample of origin, sequenced in a study of blood T cell repertoires in COVID-19. Generated by immunoSEQ multiplex PCR, the TCRdb table keeps only in-frame clones and is missing some. This sample has nearly 250,000 clones; roughly 88% occur once, and the top ten carry approximately 6.2%. The sequenced sample was peripheral blood. Receptors originate from an elderly woman with COVID-19, enrolled during active disease.

The CDR3 sequence is CASSAGTGFYEQYF. The CDR3 DNA follows: TGTGCCAGTAGTGCCGGGACAGGCTTTTACGAGCAGTACTTC. This chain joins TRBV19 and TRBJ2-7, with 8 bases identical to TRBD1. The CDR3 covers 14 residues. The V gene's germline CDR1 is LNHDA and CDR2 SQIVND (reference sequence). Trimming at V came to 5 bases and at J to 4 bases, leaving 7 bases not matched to a gene.

CDR3 region: CASSFGGGVTNYGYTF. Written as DNA, the CDR3 is TGTGCCAGCAGCTTCGGAGGCGGGGTGACTAACTATGGCTACACCTTC. The gene calls are TRBV13 and TRBJ1-2; D is undetermined. The CDR3 runs 16 residues. Germline lookup yields CDR1 PRHDT and CDR2 FYEKMQ (reference sequence). V lost 3 bases and J lost 0, with 14 bases in between.

The chain recombines TRBV5-6 with TRBJ1-6; TRBD1 aligns across 8 bases. This CDR3 has 16 residues. Unmatched junction bases numbered 6, after V lost 2 bases and J lost 5 bases. Germline values: CDR1 SGHDT, CDR2 YYEEEE. CDR3 DNA: TGTGCCAGCAGCTTTAAGACAGGGGCTAATAATTCACCCCTCCACTTT. It specifies CASSFKTGANNSPLHF.

The V and J genes are TRBV7-9 and TRBJ2-7; perhaps TRBD1 as D (5 bases). V was cut by 1 base and J by 6 bases, with 16 bases left in between. CDR1 SEHNR and CDR2 FQNEAQ come from the germline V gene (reference sequence). The CDR3 contains 15 residues. This CDR3 reads CASSLVRGTTGEQYF. The CDR3 bases are TGTGCCAGCAGCTTAGTACGAGGCACAACAGGCGAGCAGTACTTC.

As regards this clone: Its ends do not fully match the called genes, so a read error is possible. The rearrangement joins TRBV7-7 to TRBJ2-5; 13 bases line up with TRBD2. The germline V gene has CDR1 SSHAT and CDR2 FNYEAQ (reference sequence). This CDR3 spans 16 amino acids. The CDR3 DNA reads TGTGCTAGCAGCCCGGGACTAGCGGGGTGGGGAGAGACCCAGTACTTC. This codes for CASSPGLAGWGETQYF.

This clone has only a few counts. This sequence joins TRBV7-2 and TRBJ2-1; 8 nucleotides agree with TRBD2. This CDR3 is 16 amino acids long. CDR1 is SGHTA, CDR2 FQGNSA, per germline. The junction had 8 bases not matched to a gene; V was cut back by 0 bases and J by 7 bases. Written as DNA, the CDR3 is TGTGCCAGCAGCTTAGCGGCCGGGGGGGCTGAGAATGAGCAGTTCTTC. Its translation is CASSLAAGGAENEQFF.

This chain links TRBV10-3 with TRBJ2-3, with 8 bases fitting TRBD2. This CDR3 is built from 15 residues. Germline CDR1 ENHRY, CDR2 SYGVKD. The V gene end was trimmed by 5 bases and the J gene end by 6 bases; junction bases not matched to a gene: 10. The CDR3 loop reads CAISSIAGRGDTQYF. In nucleotides, the CDR3 is TGTGCCATCAGTTCTATAGCGGGGAGAGGGGATACGCAGTATTTT.

The CDR3 sequence: CASSFRQGDEQYV. For the CDR3, the DNA is TGCGCCAGCAGCTTTCGACAGGGGGACGAGCAGTACGTC. This chain links TRBV5-1 with TRBJ2-7, with TRBD1 matching 9 bases. CDR1 is SGHRS, CDR2 YFSETQ, per germline. The trim removed 2 bases at V and 5 bases at J, leaving 2 bases unmatched. The CDR3 totals 13 residues.

The chain links TRBV27 to TRBJ1-5; tentatively, D is TRBD1 (6 bases). CDR3 length: 14 amino acids. Trimming removed 6 bases at V and 7 bases at J, with 16 bases between. CDR1 is MNHEY and CDR2 is SMNVEV in the germline V gene (reference sequence). CDR3 sequence: CASRRTQGTQPQHF. The CDR3 DNA sequence: TGTGCCAGCAGACGTACACAGGGTACGCAGCCCCAGCATTTT.

The genes are TRBV3-1 (or the pseudogene TRBV3-2) and TRBJ1-1; 7 bases agree with TRBD1. Trimming took 0 bases from V and 1 from J; bases not matched to a gene: 5. Germline V CDR1 and CDR2: LGHDT, YNNKEL (reference sequence). CDR3 size: 16 residues. The CDR3 spells CASSQEGQAPNTEAFF. CDR3 in DNA: TGTGCCAGCAGCCAAGAAGGACAGGCCCCGAACACTGAAGCTTTCTTT.

DNA for the CDR3: TGTGCCAGCACACTTAAGGAGGGGGCTCAGCCCCAGCATTTT. Its protein product is CASTLKEGAQPQHF. V and J are TRBV6-5 and TRBJ1-5, with TRBD1 matching 7 bases. CDR3 size: 14 residues. Unmatched junction bases numbered 9, after V lost 7 bases and J lost 6 bases. Germline CDR1 and CDR2: MNHEY and SVGAGI.

The chain has TRBV6-5 and TRBJ1-1; maybe TRBD1 (5 bases). V gave up 7 bases and J gave up 4 bases, with 19 bases separating them. This CDR3 is built from 15 residues. Germline-derived CDR1 and CDR2 are MNHEY and SVGAGI. CDR3 sequence reads: CASTPGDLGSTEAFF. In DNA, the CDR3 is TGTGCCAGCACCCCGGGGGATTTGGGGAGCACTGAAGCTTTCTTT.

The gene calls are TRBV6-6 and TRBJ2-3; D is perhaps TRBD1 (5 bases). V shed 7 bases and J shed 2 bases, with 13 bases lying between them. Per germline, CDR1 MNHNY and CDR2 SVGAGI (reference sequence). The CDR3 contains 14 residues. The CDR3 sequence: CASKKDIYTDTQYF. The DNA of the CDR3 is TGTGCCAGCAAGAAGGACATTTACACAGATACGCAGTATTTT.

This clone was counted once. The chain has TRBV6-6 and TRBJ1-1; D call uncertain. Germline V gives CDR1 MNHNY, CDR2 SVGAGI (reference sequence). Deletions cut 5 bases from V and 6 bases from J, with 19 bases between. The CDR3 extends over 15 amino acids. CDR3 protein: CASSPLEVSLSEAFF. The CDR3 nucleotides are TGTGCCAGCAGTCCCTTAGAGGTCTCTTTATCTGAAGCTTTCTTT.

The chain uses TRBV3-1 (or the pseudogene TRBV3-2) and TRBJ1-1; TRBD1 matches at 8 bases. The germline gives CDR1 LGHDT, CDR2 YNNKEL (reference sequence). This CDR3 contains 16 residues. With V trimmed by 2 bases and J by 0 bases, 5 bases remained unmatched. CDR3 in amino acids: CASSQPTGALNTEAFF. For the CDR3, the DNA is TGTGCCAGCAGCCAACCGACAGGGGCCCTGAACACTGAAGCTTTCTTT.

The chain joins TRBV19 to TRBJ1-1; no clear D gene. V lost 6 bases, J lost 0 bases, and 8 bases lay in between. There are 13 residues in the CDR3. Germline CDR1 is LNHDA and CDR2 is SQIVND (reference sequence). The CDR3 coding sequence is TGTGCCAGTAGCGGACTAATGAACACTGAAGCTTTCTTT. Translation: CASSGLMNTEAFF.

V is TRBV18 and J is TRBJ1-6; 10 nucleotides agree with TRBD1. Germline V gene sequence: CDR1 KGHSH, CDR2 LQKENI. The CDR3 is made up of 16 amino acids. The J segment lost 8 bases and the V segment lost 3 bases, leaving 7 bases of the junction unmatched. The CDR3 region is CASSPYGQGGYSPLHF. CDR3 coding DNA: TGTGCCAGCTCACCCTACGGACAGGGGGGGTATTCACCCCTCCACTTT.

The chain has TRBV11-1 and TRBJ2-3; no clear D gene. V lost 3 bases and J 2 bases, leaving 12 bases between the germline ends. This CDR3 is built from 15 residues. Germline assignment: CDR1 SGHAT and CDR2 FQDESV (reference sequence). The CDR3 loop is CASSLGSTHTDTQYF. The CDR3 region has the DNA TGTGCCAGCAGCTTGGGCAGCACCCACACAGATACGCAGTATTTT. The complete variable domain, with remaining parts taken from reference TRBV11-1 and TRBJ2-3, reads EAEVAQSPRYKITEKSQAVAFWCDPISGHATLYWYRQILGQGPELLVQFQDESVVDDSQLPKDRFSAERLKGVDSTLKIQPAELGDSAMYLCASSLGSTHTDTQYFGPGTRLTVL.